A selection of T cell receptor beta chains follows, all from one sample in a study of blood T cell repertoires in COVID-19. TCRdb's copy holds only in-frame clones and misses some; the assay was immunoSEQ multiplex PCR. This sample carries hundreds of thousands of clones, roughly 82% of them seen once, and the ten largest clones take about 4.8%. The sample comprised peripheral blood. The receptor source for this set is a woman in her 70s with acute or convalescent COVID-19. Both conserved end residues are part of each CDR3. The order of the fields is J gene, clone size, D gene, V gene, CDR3 protein, CDR3 DNA. D genes are given only for firm matches. Some rows have no size entry. The others give once, few or many, or a class for an expanded clone.

>TRBJ1-4|.|TRBD1|TRBV18
CASSPGTGLNEKLFF
TGTGCCAGCTCACCCGGGACAGGACTTAATGAAAAACTGTTTTTT
>TRBJ2-7|.|TRBD1|TRBV5-6
CASSITGTARDEQYF
TGTGCCAGCAGCATAACCGGGACAGCCCGTGACGAGCAGTACTTC
>TRBJ2-7|.|.|TRBV11-2
CASGTGPSYEQYF
TGTGCCAGCGGTACAGGGCCTTCCTACGAGCAGTACTTC
>TRBJ2-7|.|.|TRBV20-1
CSASLDNRYEQYF
TGCAGTGCTAGTTTGGACAATCGGTACGAGCAGTACTTC
>TRBJ1-1|.|TRBD1|TRBV18
CASSPTGGGSTEAFF
TGTGCCAGCTCACCGACAGGGGGTGGGAGCACTGAAGCTTTCTTT
>TRBJ1-5|.|.|TRBV29-1
CSVEIGNQPQHF
TGCAGCGTTGAAATCGGGAACCAGCCCCAGCATTTT
>TRBJ1-6|.|TRBD1|TRBV15
CATSPAGTVGSSYNSPLHF
TGTGCCACCAGCCCAGCCGGGACAGTGGGAAGCTCCTATAATTCACCCCTCCACTTT
>TRBJ2-7|.|TRBD1|TRBV5-1
CASSSFTARGLTYEQYF
TGCGCCAGCAGCTCCTTTACCGCCAGGGGGCTTACCTACGAGCAGTACTTC
>TRBJ1-2|.|TRBD1|TRBV6-5
CASRRRDRGMDGYTF
TGTGCCAGCAGACGCCGGGACAGGGGAATGGATGGCTACACCTTC
>TRBJ1-1|.|.|TRBV5-8
CASSWARNLNTEAFF
TGTGCCAGCAGCTGGGCACGGAACCTGAACACTGAAGCTTTCTTT
>TRBJ2-2|.|TRBD1|TRBV6-6
CASSYQSGGTGELFF
TGTGCCAGCAGTTACCAGTCAGGGGGAACCGGGGAGCTGTTTTTT
>TRBJ1-6|few|.|TRBV3-1/TRBV3-2
CASSQVLMAGGSSPLHF
TGTGCCAGCAGCCAAGTGCTGATGGCCGGGGGGAGTTCACCCCTCCACTTT
>TRBJ2-5|.|TRBD1|TRBV18
CASSRQGQETQYF
TGTGCCAGCTCTCGACAGGGTCAAGAGACCCAGTACTTC
>TRBJ2-2|.|TRBD1|TRBV29-1
CSVWTGLSTNTGELFF
TGCAGCGTTTGGACAGGCCTCTCTACTAACACCGGGGAGCTGTTTTTT
>TRBJ2-3|.|TRBD2|TRBV6-5
CASTMTSGGADTQYF
TGTGCCAGCACCATGACTAGCGGGGGGGCAGATACGCAGTATTTT
>TRBJ2-1|.|.|TRBV28
CASRGTGTYNEQFF
TGTGCCAGCAGGGGAACAGGGACCTACAATGAGCAGTTCTTC
>TRBJ2-6|.|TRBD1|TRBV5-1
CASSLGDRVSGANVLTF
TGCGCCAGCAGCTTGGGGGACAGGGTGTCTGGGGCCAACGTCCTGACTTTC
>TRBJ1-5|.|.|TRBV7-2
CASSPRHGGAGGAYPQHF
TGTGCCAGCAGCCCACGGCATGGAGGGGCCGGGGGGGCGTACCCCCAGCATTTT
>TRBJ1-5|.|.|TRBV30
CAWSGQKNQPQHF
TGTGCCTGGAGTGGACAGAAAAATCAGCCCCAGCATTTT
>TRBJ1-6|.|.|TRBV10-2
CASSEVRYNSPLHF
TGCGCCAGCAGTGAAGTGAGATATAATTCACCCCTCCACTTT
>TRBJ1-1|.|.|TRBV18
CASSLNRQMNTEAFF
TGTGCCAGCTCACTAAACAGACAGATGAACACTGAAGCTTTCTTT
>TRBJ2-3|.|TRBD1|TRBV5-1
CASRPRTGSTDTQYF
TGCGCCAGCAGGCCGAGGACAGGGAGCACAGATACGCAGTATTTT
>TRBJ2-7|.|TRBD2|TRBV19
CASSIGLAASYEQYF
TGTGCCAGTAGTATAGGGCTAGCGGCTTCCTACGAGCAGTACTTC
>TRBJ1-4|.|.|TRBV5-6
CASSWGPEEKLFF
TGTGCCAGCAGCTGGGGGCCTGAGGAAAAACTGTTTTTT
>TRBJ1-3|.|.|TRBV7-9
CASAVRGDGNTIYF
TGTGCCAGCGCGGTGCGGGGGGACGGAAACACCATATATTTT
>TRBJ1-1|few|.|TRBV19
CASSTARTVDEAFF
TGTGCCAGTAGTACCGCCCGGACAGTAGATGAAGCTTTCTTT
>TRBJ1-5|.|.|TRBV6-5
CASSPLRESNQPQHF
TGTGCCAGCAGTCCCCTTCGGGAAAGCAATCAGCCCCAGCATTTT
>TRBJ1-1|once|.|TRBV12-2
CASRFGETNTEAFF
TGTGCAAGTCGCTTTGGAGAAACGAACACTGAAGCTTTCTTT
>TRBJ1-1|few|.|TRBV6-5
CASSYSGSEAFF
TGTGCCAGCAGTTACTCAGGGAGTGAAGCTTTCTTT
>TRBJ2-5|.|TRBD2|TRBV13
CASSHLQGASGGVYQETQYF
TGTGCCAGCAGCCACCTCCAAGGGGCTAGCGGGGGGGTGTACCAAGAGACCCAGTACTTC
>TRBJ1-5|.|.|TRBV6-2/TRBV6-3
CASSYSGGIQPQHF
TGTGCCAGCAGTTACTCCGGGGGGATTCAGCCCCAGCATTTT
>TRBJ1-6|.|TRBD1|TRBV27
CASSFLGQYNSPLHF
TGTGCCAGCAGTTTCCTGGGACAGTATAATTCACCCCTCCACTTT
>TRBJ1-1|.|.|TRBV10-3
CAINRQANTEAFF
TGTGCCATCAACCGACAGGCGAACACTGAAGCTTTCTTT
>TRBJ1-4|.|.|TRBV6-5
CASSYTGQGWEKLFF
TGTGCCAGCAGTTACACGGGACAAGGCTGGGAAAAACTGTTTTTT
>TRBJ2-7|.|.|TRBV12-3/TRBV12-4
CASTQDSFREQYF
TGTGCCAGCACCCAGGACTCCTTTAGGGAGCAGTACTTC
>TRBJ1-4|.|.|TRBV24-1
CATSDGGTNEKLFF
TGTGCCACCAGTGACGGGGGTACTAATGAAAAACTGTTTTTT
>TRBJ1-4|.|.|TRBV2
CASSAREIRNEKLFF
TGTGCCAGCAGCGCAAGGGAGATTCGGAATGAAAAACTGTTTTTT
>TRBJ2-2|.|TRBD1|TRBV6-4
CASSRQGARNTGELFF
TGTGCCAGCAGTAGACAGGGGGCGCGGAACACCGGGGAGCTGTTTTTT
>TRBJ2-4|.|TRBD1|TRBV24-1
CATSPAGTGKNIQYF
TGTGCCACCAGCCCCGCCGGGACAGGCAAAAACATTCAGTACTTC
>TRBJ1-1|.|.|TRBV6-5
CASSPNRAKNTEAFF
TGTGCCAGCAGTCCAAACAGGGCTAAGAACACTGAAGCTTTCTTT
>TRBJ2-5|.|.|TRBV7-9
CASSLARETQYF
TGTGCCAGCAGCTTAGCGAGGGAGACCCAGTACTTC
>TRBJ1-2|.|TRBD1|TRBV19
CASSRTSGTGVGYTF
TGTGCCAGTAGTCGGACGAGTGGGACAGGGGTCGGCTACACCTTC
>TRBJ2-7|.|.|TRBV5-6
CASSLGSGGYEQYF
TGTGCCAGCAGCTTGGGGTCAGGGGGGTACGAGCAGTACTTC
>TRBJ2-7|.|TRBD2|TRBV6-5
CASSYLASGRSYEQYF
TGTGCCAGCAGTTACTTGGCTAGCGGGCGCTCCTACGAGCAGTACTTC
>TRBJ1-2|.|.|TRBV27
CASSMDSAYGYTF
TGTGCCAGCAGCATGGACAGCGCCTATGGCTACACCTTC
>TRBJ1-2|few|TRBD1|TRBV18
CASSTTGDGYTF
TGTGCCAGCTCAACCACAGGGGATGGCTACACCTTC
>TRBJ1-2|.|.|TRBV27
CASKFHSGVTYTF
TGTGCCAGCAAGTTCCATTCAGGTGTTACCTACACCTTC